This TCR beta chain came from a study of CD8+ T cells in alopecia areata. The overall study: Patients in the study were on tofacitinib for 6 to 18 months, then off it for 6 months.

Reverse transcription of extracted RNA yielded cDNA, which provided the sequencing template. Generated by immunoSEQ multiplex PCR, the TCRdb table keeps only in-frame clones and is missing some. Among around 190,000 clones, roughly 60% were seen once, and the ten largest hold approximately 1.3%. The CDR3 has 13 residues. Germline V gene sequence: CDR1 SQVTM, CDR2 ANQGSEA. V gave up 1 base and J gave up 7 bases, with 10 bases separating them. Specified treatment: oral pan-JAK inhibitor, 5-10 mg twice daily. J is TRBJ1-4 and V is TRBV29-1; no definite D call. The receptor's source is a human donor with alopecia areata. The material sequenced was CD4+ T cells sorted from blood, taken around week 47, from a patient treated with tofacitinib. For the CDR3, the DNA is TGCAGCGTTGAAGTCCTTTCGGGTGAAAAACTGTTTTTT. Translated: CSVEVLSGEKLFF.